Shown below are 25 T cell receptor beta chains from a single sample sequenced in a study of T cells of healthy individuals. TCRdb itself ran the 5' RACE reads through MiXCR, one entry per CDR3 protein. The repertoire includes about 82,000 distinct CDR3 sequences, more than 4.5% of them detected once, and 7.5% to 9.5% sits in the top ten. These receptor sequences come from a female donor in good health.

The chain carries TRBV2 and TRBJ1-6; D not resolved. Germline V gene sequence: CDR1 SNHLY, CDR2 FYNNEI. This CDR3 spans 15 amino acids. The germline V and J ends were trimmed by 3 bases and 2 bases, with 8 bases remaining between them. CDR3 amino acids: CASSDRRTYNSPLHF. The CDR3 DNA reads as TGTGCCAGCAGTGACCGACGAACCTATAATTCACCCCTCCACTTT.

This clonotype has ten or more counts. The chain uses TRBV4-2 and TRBJ2-7; perhaps TRBD1 as D (5 bases). The V gene's germline CDR1 is LGHNA and CDR2 YNFKEQ. The CDR3 loop spans 16 amino acids. The V gene lost 0 bases and the J gene lost 0 bases, with 12 bases spanning the gap. The CDR3 nucleotides are TGTGCCAGCAGCCAAGAAGGGGATGGCAGCTCCTACGAGCAGTACTTC. It encodes CASSQEGDGSSYEQYF.

This clonotype was found many times. J is TRBJ2-1 and V is TRBV27; D not certain. Trimming shortened V by 5 bases and J by 3 bases, and 8 bases separated the two germline ends. CDR3 size: 13 residues. CDR1 and CDR2 from the germline V gene are MNHEY and SMNVEV (reference sequence). DNA for the CDR3: TGTGCCAGCAGTATCAGGTACTACAATGAGCAGTTCTTC. Its protein product is CASSIRYYNEQFF.

This clonotype was detected a few times. The V gene is TRBV7-2, the J gene TRBJ2-3, with 8 bases identical to TRBD2. Germline V gives CDR1 SGHTA, CDR2 FQGNSA. CDR3 length: 16 amino acids. J gave up 4 bases and V 5 bases, and 11 bases lay outside the gene matches. CDR3 in amino acids: CASSHGNGRGADTQYF. The CDR3, as DNA: TGTGCCAGCAGCCACGGAAACGGGAGGGGAGCAGATACGCAGTATTTT. Based on the CDR3 plus reference TRBV7-2 and TRBJ2-3, the full variable domain is GAGVSQSPSNKVTEKGKDVELRCDPISGHTALYWYRQSLGQGLEFLIYFQGNSAPDKSGLPSDRFSAERTGGSVSTLTIQRTQQEDSAVYLCASSHGNGRGADTQYFGPGTRLTVL.

This chain connects TRBV5-5 to TRBJ2-5; possibly TRBD1 for D (6 bases). Germline lookup yields CDR1 SGHKS and CDR2 YYEKEE (reference sequence). Trimming took 3 bases from V and 5 from J, leaving 14 bases between them. The CDR3 length is 14 residues. CDR3 sequence: CASSYDRRVETQYF. The CDR3 bases are TGTGCCAGCAGCTACGACAGGCGGGTCGAGACCCAGTACTTC.

The table lists this clonotype with many counts. This rearrangement joins TRBV20-1 to TRBJ2-1; 7 positions agree with TRBD1. This CDR3 comprises 18 residues. Germline V gives CDR1 DFQATT, CDR2 SNEGSKA (reference sequence). V was pared by 1 base and J by 3 bases, with 15 bases of the junction left unmatched. DNA of the CDR3: TGCAGTGCTAGAGGCCCTTTCCCGCCGACAGGGAACTACAATGAGCAGTTCTTC. As protein: CSARGPFPPTGNYNEQFF.

This clonotype was seen ten or more times. The CDR3 reads CSASLQQPQHF. Here the CDR3 DNA reads TGCAGTGCTAGCCTTCAACAGCCCCAGCATTTT. The V and J genes are TRBV20-1 and TRBJ1-5; D gene ambiguous. CDR3 length: 11 amino acids. Germline CDR1 is DFQATT and CDR2 is SNEGSKA (reference sequence). Trimming removed 3 bases at V and 7 bases at J, with 7 bases between.

The chain recombines TRBV25-1 with TRBJ1-1; no definite D call. The CDR3 has 12 residues. The V gene lost 2 bases and the J gene lost 11 bases, with 12 bases spanning the gap. CDR1 MGHDK and CDR2 SYGVNS come from the germline V gene. As DNA, the CDR3 is TGTGCCAGCAGTGAAGGGTACGATCAGGCTTTCTTT. It specifies CASSEGYDQAFF. Complete variable domain (other parts from reference TRBV25-1 and TRBJ1-1): EADIYQTPRYLVIGTGKKITLECSQTMGHDKMYWYQQDPGMELHLIHYSYGVNSTEKGDLSSESTVSRIRTEHFPLTLESARPSHTSQYLCASSEGYDQAFFGQGTRLTVV.

This clonotype has ten or more counts. The chain joins TRBV6-5 to TRBJ2-5, with D unresolved. Trimming cost V 0 bases and J 2 bases, with 10 bases left between them. The CDR3 length is 15 residues. Germline assignment: CDR1 MNHEY and CDR2 SVGAGI. CDR3 region: CASSYSNAGQETQYF. The CDR3 nucleotides are TGTGCCAGCAGTTACTCGAATGCCGGACAAGAGACCCAGTACTTC.

V and J are TRBV7-2 and TRBJ1-3; 9 bases agree with TRBD1. The CDR3 totals 15 residues. From germline, CDR1 is SGHTA and CDR2 FQGNSA. V dropped 5 bases and J dropped 1; count of bases not matched to a gene: 3. This CDR3 reads CASSHDRGSGNTIYF. In DNA form, the CDR3 reads TGTGCCAGCAGCCACGACAGGGGGTCTGGAAACACCATATATTTT.

This clonotype was counted ten times or more. This sequence joins TRBV6-1 and TRBJ2-6; no reliable D call. Between the trimmed V and J ends, which lost 8 bases and 0 bases, there was a span of 8 bases. Per germline, CDR1 MNHNS and CDR2 SASEGT. The CDR3 extends over 14 amino acids. The CDR3 DNA is TGTGCCAGCTGGTCGGGCTCTGGGGCCAACGTCCTGACTTTC. Translated: CASWSGSGANVLTF.

The table lists this clonotype with many counts. The rearrangement joins TRBV28 to TRBJ2-7; unclear D gene. V was trimmed by 5 bases and J by 6 bases, leaving 11 bases between them. Germline loops: CDR1 MDHEN, CDR2 SYDVKM. The CDR3 consists of 12 residues. The CDR3 loop reads CASSPRPLEQYF. CDR3 DNA: TGTGCCAGCAGTCCGCGGCCACTCGAGCAGTACTTC.

The sample holds many counts of this clonotype. V usage is TRBV25-1 and J usage is TRBJ1-4, with D hard to call. Germline lookup yields CDR1 MGHDK and CDR2 SYGVNS. CDR3 length: 13 amino acids. V was clipped by 5 bases and J by 0 bases, with 4 bases between them. CDR3 amino acids: CASSLPTNEKLFF. CDR3 sequence (DNA): TGTGCCAGCAGTCTCCCAACTAATGAAAAACTGTTTTTT. The complete variable domain, with remaining parts taken from reference TRBV25-1 and TRBJ1-4, reads EADIYQTPRYLVIGTGKKITLECSQTMGHDKMYWYQQDPGMELHLIHYSYGVNSTEKGDLSSESTVSRIRTEHFPLTLESARPSHTSQYLCASSLPTNEKLFFGSGTQLSVL.

The rearrangement joins TRBV4-1 to TRBJ2-4, with D unresolved. V lost 4 bases to trimming and J lost 5 bases, with 12 bases between them. The CDR3 consists of 14 residues. Looked up from germline, CDR1 is MGHRA and CDR2 is YSYEKL. CDR3 sequence reads: CASSPGFGENIQYF. The DNA for the CDR3 is TGCGCCAGCAGCCCCGGGTTCGGAGAAAACATTCAGTACTTC.

This clonotype was seen ten or more times. The V call is TRBV7-2, the J call TRBJ2-3; the match to TRBD2 covers 8 bases. CDR1 is SGHTA and CDR2 is FQGNSA in the germline V gene. J gave up 5 bases and V 5 bases, and 9 bases lay outside the gene matches. The CDR3 covers 15 residues. CDR3 in DNA: TGTGCCAGCAGCCCCCGAGCGGGAGAGGGAGATACGCAGTATTTT. Protein sequence: CASSPRAGEGDTQYF.

V is TRBV6-5 and J is TRBJ1-2; 8 positions agree with TRBD1. The germline V gene encodes CDR1 MNHEY and CDR2 SVGAGI. The CDR3 consists of 16 residues. V trimming: 2 bases; J trimming: 1 base; junction bases outside the gene matches: 6. The CDR3 bases are TGTGCCAGCAGTTACGGAATACAGGGGGGTAACTATGGCTACACCTTC. Translating it yields CASSYGIQGGNYGYTF.

This clonotype was recorded many times. The chain combines TRBV11-3 with TRBJ2-3; D call uncertain. CDR1 is SGHNT, CDR2 YENEEA, per germline. The CDR3 is 13 amino acids. V was pared by 3 bases and J by 6 bases, with 10 bases between. The chain's CDR3 is CASSLSTGDTQYF. CDR3 sequence (DNA): TGTGCCAGCAGCTTGTCCACCGGGGATACGCAGTATTTT.

This clonotype has a count of ten or more. The chain carries TRBV20-1 and TRBJ2-7; 9 bases line up with TRBD1. J was trimmed by 6 bases and V by 1 base; bases with no gene match: 7. CDR1 DFQATT and CDR2 SNEGSKA come from the germline V gene (reference sequence). This CDR3 spans 14 amino acids. The CDR3 region has the DNA TGCAGTGCTAGAGGACAGGGGGTGGGCTTCGAGCAGTACTTC. The encoded protein is CSARGQGVGFEQYF.

This clonotype was seen only a few times. This chain links TRBV3-1 with TRBJ2-2; 7 bases line up with TRBD2. The CDR3 spans 14 residues. CDR1 LGHDT and CDR2 YNNKEL come from the germline V gene (reference sequence). V was clipped by 8 bases and J by 5 bases; unmatched bases: 8. The CDR3 region is CASGEGRLTGELFF. Here the CDR3 DNA reads TGTGCCAGCGGGGAGGGAAGATTGACCGGGGAGCTGTTTTTT.

This clonotype was detected ten times or more. The chain has TRBV6-2 or TRBV6-3 and TRBJ1-1; 7 bases are shared with TRBD1. CDR1 MNHEY and CDR2 SVGEGT come from the germline V gene. Losses at the gene ends were 4 bases for V and 2 bases for J; bases not matched to a gene: 10. This CDR3 contains 16 residues. DNA of the CDR3: TGTGCCAGCAGTTCCTTCACCCGGACAGGTAACACTGAAGCTTTCTTT. Translated: CASSSFTRTGNTEAFF.

The V call is TRBV6-1, the J call TRBJ2-7; D is perhaps TRBD1 (6 bases). V lost 7 bases to trimming and J lost 5 bases, with 15 bases between them. The CDR3 contains 13 residues. Germline CDR1 MNHNS, CDR2 SASEGT. CDR3 amino acids: CASTQNREHEQYF. CDR3 sequence (DNA): TGTGCCAGCACCCAGAACAGGGAACACGAGCAGTACTTC.

This clonotype was observed a handful of times. The chain is built from TRBV4-1 and TRBJ1-3, with D tentatively TRBD1 (6 bases). This CDR3 comprises 15 residues. V was clipped by 5 bases and J by 9 bases, with 20 bases between them. Germline lookup yields CDR1 MGHRA and CDR2 YSYEKL. The CDR3 spells CASSNPSQGSSTIYF. The CDR3 nucleotides are TGCGCCAGCAGCAACCCGTCACAGGGTTCGTCCACCATATATTTT.

To note about this clonotype: This may be a read error: a much more frequent sequence differs by one nucleotide. This chain connects TRBV7-2 to TRBJ1-2; TRBD1 might be the D (5 bases). Germline CDR1 reads SGHTA; CDR2 reads FQGNSA. The CDR3 is made up of 15 amino acids. The CDR3 reads CASSTGLPRTGGHTF. The CDR3 nucleotides are TGTGCCAGCAGCACGGGACTACCGCGCACGGGTGGCCACACCTTC.

Concerning this clonotype itself: Just one base apart from a much larger clone, this may be a read error. The CDR3 region is CSASCSYNEQFF. CDR3 nucleotide sequence: TGCAGTGCTAGTTGTTCCTACAATGAGCAGTTCTTC. The gene calls are TRBV20-1 and TRBJ2-1; no clear D gene. CDR3 length equals 12 residues. V lost 3 bases and J lost 1, with 4 bases in between. From germline, CDR1 is DFQATT and CDR2 SNEGSKA (reference sequence).

This clonotype came up many times. This chain connects TRBV7-8 to TRBJ2-1; 9 bases align to TRBD1. V lost 3 bases, J lost 7 bases, and 4 bases stayed unmatched. CDR3 size: 14 residues. From germline, CDR1 is SGHVS and CDR2 FQNEAQ. CDR3 loop: CASSFGQGKNEQFF. The CDR3 DNA is TGTGCCAGCAGCTTCGGACAGGGGAAGAATGAGCAGTTCTTC.